This TCR beta chain emerged from a study of blood T cell repertoires in COVID-19. Study overall: Spain, Italy and the United States supplied samples that represented acute and convalescent COVID-19. PBMCs, B-cell-depleted T cells, or T cells were the source of the cDNA or gDNA that made up the material.

In the study's own analysis: The assay estimated nucleated cells by amplifying reference gene primers. The protocol was immunoSEQ multiplex PCR, while the TCRdb copy is restricted to in-frame clones and leaves out a portion. Clone size and the V and J calls come from that table; the DNA yielded D and trimming. The sample gives 250,000 to 350,000 clones, 88% of which show up once; roughly 9.1% is in the top ten. Sequencing was carried out using peripheral blood. This receptor was identified in a man younger than 35 with active or convalescent COVID-19.

CDR3 in DNA: TGCGCCAGCAGTGACTGGACATCCGAAGAGACCCAGTACTTC. Its translation is CASSDWTSEETQYF. The gene calls are TRBV10-2 and TRBJ2-5; possibly TRBD1 for D (5 bases). This CDR3 has 14 amino acids. The germline gives CDR1 WSHSY, CDR2 SAAADI. V was pared by 3 bases and J by 3 bases, with 11 bases between.